A single sample gave rise to the 21 T cell receptor beta chains below, sequenced in a study of blood T cell repertoires in COVID-19. Libraries were prepared by immunoSEQ multiplex PCR; TCRdb keeps only in-frame clonotypes and omits some of them. The top ten clones hold about 13% of a sample with 70,000 to 80,000 clones, roughly 80% of them seen once. The sequenced material came from peripheral blood. Receptor source: a woman older than 75 with acute or convalescent COVID-19.

This clone was counted a single time. This sequence joins TRBV28 and TRBJ2-7, with D maybe TRBD2 (5 bases). The CDR3 is made up of 15 amino acids. V lost 5 bases, J lost 4 bases, and 18 bases lay in between. Per the germline V gene, CDR1 is MDHEN and CDR2 is SYDVKM. The CDR3 bases are TGTGCCAGCAGTGAGGTTGGCGGACTTAGGTACGAGCAGTACTTC. As protein: CASSEVGGLRYEQYF. The whole variable domain, filled in from reference TRBV28 and TRBJ2-7, reads DVKVTQSSRYLVKRTGEKVFLECVQDMDHENMFWYRQDPGLGLRLIYFSYDVKMKEKGDIPEGYSVSREKKERFSLILESASTNQTSMYLCASSEVGGLRYEQYFGPGTRLTVT.

The chain joins TRBV6-2 or TRBV6-3 to TRBJ2-7; D is uncertain. Germline CDR1 reads MNHEY; CDR2 reads SVGEGT. V was shortened by 6 bases and J by 2 bases, with 5 bases between the two germline ends. The CDR3 spans 11 residues. CDR3 in DNA: TGTGCCAGCAGCGCGACCTACGAGCAGTACTTC. Translation: CASSATYEQYF.

The chain employs TRBV27 and TRBJ2-1; D is uncertain. CDR3 length equals 15 residues. V was trimmed by 0 bases and J by 7 bases, leaving 13 bases between them. Germline values: CDR1 MNHEY, CDR2 SMNVEV (reference sequence). CDR3 bases: TGTGCCAGCAGTTTATCGTCATTAGCTTTGAATGAGCAGTTCTTC. Protein sequence: CASSLSSLALNEQFF.

The J gene is TRBJ2-5, the V gene TRBV10-1; D perhaps matches TRBD1 (6 bases). Germline values: CDR1 WNHNN, CDR2 SYGVQD (reference sequence). V was cut by 5 bases and J by 4 bases, with 11 bases left in between. This CDR3 region has 13 residues. The CDR3 region has the DNA TGCGCCAGCAGTCCAGGGGATCGAGAGACCCAGTACTTC. This translates into CASSPGDRETQYF.

The CDR3 loop is CASSVVGTGVGYTF. The DNA of the CDR3 is TGTGCCAGCAGCGTAGTTGGGACAGGGGTTGGCTACACCTTC. The V call is TRBV9, the J call TRBJ1-2, with TRBD1 identical over 10 bases. The V gene end was trimmed by 0 bases and the J gene end by 7 bases; junction bases not matched to a gene: 3. Germline V gene lookup returns CDR1 SGDLS and CDR2 YYNGEE. The CDR3 spans 14 residues.

CDR3 region: CATSSRRAGLSYEQYF. Written as DNA, the CDR3 is TGTGCCACCAGCAGCCGGCGGGCGGGCCTTTCCTACGAGCAGTACTTC. The chain is built from TRBV15 and TRBJ2-7; D perhaps matches TRBD2 (5 bases). The CDR3 contains 16 residues. V dropped 3 bases and J dropped 1 base, with 16 bases sitting between them. Germline V gives CDR1 LNHNV, CDR2 YYDKDF (reference sequence).

The chain recombines TRBV2 with TRBJ2-7; 7 bases are a match to TRBD2. V gave up 6 bases and J gave up 6 bases; unmatched junction bases: 11. Germline V lookup: CDR1 SNHLY, CDR2 FYNNEI. This CDR3 region has 14 residues. The CDR3 DNA is TGTGCCAGCAGGGGGGGGGACTCCCCAAGCGAGCAGTACTTC. Amino acid sequence: CASRGGDSPSEQYF.

As for this clone: The sample has other DNA sequences that encode this CDR3 too. The chain combines TRBV5-1 with TRBJ1-1; D is uncertain. Germline CDR1 reads SGHRS; CDR2 reads YFSETQ. V was shortened by 0 bases and J by 4 bases, with 10 bases between the two germline ends. The CDR3 has 14 residues. The CDR3 nucleotides read TGCGCCAGCAGCTTGGCCGGGTTCGGCACTGAAGCTTTCTTT. As protein: CASSLAGFGTEAFF.

The CDR3 sequence: CASSPGTSGFYEQYF. CDR3 sequence (DNA): TGTGCCAGCAGCCCAGGGACTAGCGGGTTCTACGAGCAGTACTTC. The rearrangement joins TRBV5-4 to TRBJ2-7, with 12 bases fitting TRBD2. V was pared by 4 bases and J by 3 bases, with 5 bases of the junction left unmatched. This CDR3 region has 15 residues. Germline V CDR1 and CDR2: SGHNT, YYREEE (reference sequence).

The rearrangement uses TRBV11-3 and TRBJ2-5, with D perhaps TRBD2 (6 bases). The CDR3 consists of 13 residues. Germline V gene sequence: CDR1 SGHNT, CDR2 YENEEA. Deletions cut 5 bases from V and 5 bases from J, with 12 bases between. The CDR3 loop is CASSDDRGETQYF. Written as DNA, the CDR3 is TGTGCCAGCAGCGACGACCGGGGGGAGACCCAGTACTTC.

This clone was counted a single time. The CDR3 DNA reads TGTGCCAGCAGTTTAGGACAGGGGGCTGGCGGCTACACCTTC. It yields the protein CASSLGQGAGGYTF. This chain uses TRBV27 with TRBJ1-2; 11 bases line up with TRBD1. Trimming removed 2 bases from V and 8 bases from J; junction bases left unmatched: 4. Per germline, CDR1 MNHEY and CDR2 SMNVEV (reference sequence). The CDR3 is 14 amino acids.

This rearrangement joins TRBV5-6 to TRBJ1-4; a possible D gene is TRBD1 (6 bases). Trimming left V 1 base short and J 0 bases short, with 13 bases between. This CDR3 has 17 amino acids. Germline CDR1 and CDR2: SGHDT and YYEEEE. CDR3 amino acids: CASSLFQGIATNEKLFF. The CDR3 DNA is TGTGCCAGCAGCTTGTTTCAGGGGATTGCAACTAATGAAAAACTGTTTTTT.

The chain links TRBV5-4 to TRBJ2-7, with 8 bases lining up with TRBD1. The V gene end was trimmed by 4 bases and the J gene end by 1 base; junction bases not matched to a gene: 13. This CDR3 is built from 17 residues. In germline, CDR1 is SGHNT, CDR2 YYREEE (reference sequence). The CDR3 region is CASSANRDRRLSYEQYF. Written as DNA, the CDR3 is TGTGCCAGCAGCGCCAATCGGGACAGGAGATTGTCCTACGAGCAGTACTTC.

The chain links TRBV19 to TRBJ2-2; D is unclear. The CDR3 consists of 13 residues. From germline, CDR1 is LNHDA and CDR2 SQIVND (reference sequence). V was trimmed by 3 bases and J by 9 bases, leaving 11 bases between them. CDR3 region: CASSIRSFRELFF. DNA for the CDR3: TGTGCCAGTAGTATTCGGTCGTTCCGGGAGCTGTTTTTT.

This chain links TRBV7-2 with TRBJ1-6; TRBD1 is a possible D gene (5 bases). The CDR3 runs 14 residues. Germline values: CDR1 SGHTA, CDR2 FQGNSA. Trimming shortened V by 5 bases and J by 10 bases, and 15 bases separated the two germline ends. The CDR3 DNA follows: TGTGCCAGCAGCATAATAGGGGTAGGCTCACCCCTCCACTTT. Its protein product is CASSIIGVGSPLHF.

V is TRBV20-1 and J is TRBJ2-3; tentative D call: TRBD1 (6 bases). The CDR3 spans 11 residues. V was clipped by 6 bases and J by 9 bases, with 13 bases between them. Germline-derived CDR1 and CDR2 are DFQATT and SNEGSKA (reference sequence). The CDR3 is CSAAPGTTQYF. In DNA, the CDR3 is TGCAGTGCGGCCCCCGGGACAACGCAGTATTTT.

This chain uses TRBV9 with TRBJ2-5, with no clear D. Trimming stripped 0 bases from V and 4 bases from J, with 7 bases between. The V gene's germline CDR1 is SGDLS and CDR2 YYNGEE. The CDR3 has 13 residues. The CDR3 region is CASSVDSPETQYF. DNA of the CDR3: TGTGCCAGCAGCGTAGATAGCCCAGAGACCCAGTACTTC.

The rearrangement uses TRBV7-9 and TRBJ2-7; TRBD2 aligns across 13 bases. The germline gives CDR1 SEHNR, CDR2 FQNEAQ (reference sequence). This CDR3 comprises 17 residues. The V segment lost 5 bases and the J segment 1 base; nucleotides outside the gene matches: 8. This CDR3 is CASSPRLAGGRSYEQYF. The CDR3 DNA is TGTGCCAGCAGCCCCAGACTAGCGGGAGGTAGGTCCTACGAGCAGTACTTC.

This CDR3 reads CASSGGGETQYF. CDR3 in DNA: TGTGCCAGCAGCGGAGGGGGAGAGACCCAGTACTTC. V usage is TRBV9 and J usage is TRBJ2-5; D perhaps matches TRBD1 (6 bases). V was clipped by 3 bases and J by 4 bases, with 7 bases between them. CDR1 is SGDLS, CDR2 YYNGEE, per germline. The CDR3 loop spans 12 amino acids.

The rearrangement joins TRBV4-1 to TRBJ2-3; TRBD2 aligns across 10 bases. Looked up from germline, CDR1 is MGHRA and CDR2 is YSYEKL. V lost 0 bases, J lost 3 bases, and 9 bases stayed unmatched. The CDR3 loop spans 18 amino acids. CDR3 DNA: TGCGCCAGCAGCCAAGATGGGGCTAGCGGGAGCTATACAGATACGCAGTATTTT. Its protein product is CASSQDGASGSYTDTQYF.

V usage is TRBV7-9 and J usage is TRBJ1-4, with D tentatively TRBD1 (5 bases). V lost 4 bases and J 4 bases, leaving 13 bases between the germline ends. Germline V gene data show CDR1 as SEHNR and CDR2 as FQNEAQ (reference sequence). The CDR3 contains 15 residues. The CDR3 DNA is TGTGCCAGCAGCTCGGGGGTAGGGAATAATGAAAAACTGTTTTTT. Translating it yields CASSSGVGNNEKLFF.